The T cell receptor (beta chain) described here comes from a study of cytomegalovirus exposure and HLA in healthy donors. Findings and caveats of the study: Later, an analysis found that TCR clusters from the first cohort tended to co-occur in the roughly 110 validation repertoires. Whilst most TCR sequences proved rare, a subset of public TCRs occurred across many donors.

TCRdb's table, derived via immunoSEQ multiplex PCR, lists solely in-frame clones and lacks some. The sample lists over 150,000 clones, 70% to 90% occurring once. The V gene's germline CDR1 is ENHRY and CDR2 SYGVKD. Trimming cost V 0 bases and J 6 bases, with 18 bases left between them. The CDR3 covers 17 residues. In this sample, this clone turned up once. The antigen remains unidentified. The clonotype originates from a woman between 25 and 40 years old in good health and CMV-seronegative. The chain carries TRBV10-3 and TRBJ1-5; the D gene is possibly TRBD1 (5 bases). The sequenced sample consisted of PBMCs. Here the CDR3 DNA reads TGTGCCATCAGTGAGTCGGGTAGGGAAGGGACGTTTCAGCCCCAGCATTTT. It yields the protein CAISESGREGTFQPQHF.